Reported below is one T cell receptor beta chain. Its antigen is undetermined. The data are from a study of cytomegalovirus exposure and HLA in healthy donors. Study findings and constraints: TCR beta chain V- and J-gene trimming was linked, in a later analysis, to a missense variant in DCLRE1C. There were several of the most significant clusters that appeared linked to common viral pathogens in a later analysis.

This PCR relied on a set of 60 Vbeta primers and 13 Jbeta primers. Sequencing was performed with immunoSEQ multiplex PCR; in TCRdb, only in-frame clones are kept and a portion is missing. The sample includes 100,000 or so clones, about 75% of them seen just once. At collection, donors were nominally healthy, but unrecorded immune exposures were probable. With V trimmed by 7 bases and J by 8 bases, 8 bases remained unmatched. The CDR3 totals 14 residues. Germline assignment: CDR1 WSHSY and CDR2 SAAADI. Sequenced material: PBMCs. The sequence was obtained from a woman under 30 in good health and CMV-seropositive. V gene TRBV10-2 combines with J gene TRBJ2-1, with 10 bases matching TRBD1. CDR3 coding DNA: TGCGCCAGCAAGGGGAGGGACAGGGGTGATGAGCAGTTCTTC. Translation gives CASKGRDRGDEQFF.